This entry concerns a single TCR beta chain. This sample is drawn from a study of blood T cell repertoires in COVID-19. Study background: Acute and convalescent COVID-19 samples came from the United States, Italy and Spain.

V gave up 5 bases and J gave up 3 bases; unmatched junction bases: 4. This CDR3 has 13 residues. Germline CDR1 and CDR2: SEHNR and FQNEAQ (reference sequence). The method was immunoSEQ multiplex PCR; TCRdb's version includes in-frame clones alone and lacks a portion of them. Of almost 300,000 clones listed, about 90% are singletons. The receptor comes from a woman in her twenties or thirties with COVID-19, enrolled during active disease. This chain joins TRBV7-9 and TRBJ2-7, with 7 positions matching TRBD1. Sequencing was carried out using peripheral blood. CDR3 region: CASSPGQLYEQYF. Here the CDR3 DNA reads TGTGCCAGCAGCCCGGGACAGCTCTACGAGCAGTACTTC.